This T cell receptor (beta chain) derives from a study of blood T cell repertoires in COVID-19. Overall study: Acute and convalescent COVID-19 samples came from the United States, Italy and Spain. The cDNA or gDNA used as material had been derived from T cells, B-cell-depleted T cells, or PBMCs.

In germline, CDR1 is SGHRS, CDR2 YFSETQ. V lost 4 bases and J lost 1, with 14 bases in between. The CDR3 has 15 residues. This clone was seen more than once but under ten times. In the original processing: Amplified reference gene primers provided the basis for estimating nucleated cell counts. The method was immunoSEQ multiplex PCR; TCRdb's version includes in-frame clones alone and lacks a portion of them. That table supplies the V and J calls and clone size; D and trimming were determined from the DNA. The sample carries about 150,000 clones, 80% to 85% recorded once. The V gene is TRBV5-1, the J gene TRBJ1-1; the D gene is possibly TRBD1 (6 bases). The source is a human donor in a cohort sampled during active COVID-19. The sample was peripheral blood. In DNA form, the CDR3 reads TGCGCCAGCAGCCCAGGGGCACAGTCGAACACTGAAGCTTTCTTT. Its translation: CASSPGAQSNTEAFF. The full variable domain, its missing parts supplied by reference TRBV5-1 and TRBJ1-1, is KAGVTQTPRYLIKTRGQQVTLSCSPISGHRSVSWYQQTPGQGLQFLFEYFSETQRNKGNFPGRFSGRQFSNSRSEMNVSTLELGDSALYLCASSPGAQSNTEAFFGQGTRLTVV.